This T cell receptor beta chain appears in the sequencing data of a study of blood T cell repertoires in COVID-19. Whole-study context: Specimens from acute and convalescent COVID-19 originated in the United States, Italy and Spain. T cells, B-cell-depleted T cells, or PBMCs supplied cDNA or gDNA.

From germline, CDR1 is LNHDA and CDR2 SQIVND (reference sequence). This CDR3 spans 13 amino acids. The germline V and J ends were trimmed by 3 bases and 3 bases, with 6 bases remaining between them. Those enrolled in Seattle joined during active infection and were followed longitudinally afterward. Authors' processing steps: Estimates of nucleated cell counts were drawn from the amplification of reference gene primers. Assay used: immunoSEQ multiplex PCR; TCRdb lists only in-frame clones, some missing. V and J calls and clone size follow that table, whereas D and trimming were derived from the DNA. Of about 150,000 clones listed, around 89% are singletons.

This receptor was taken from a young man with COVID-19, enrolled during active disease. The chain uses TRBV19 and TRBJ1-5; D gene uncertain. What was sequenced was peripheral blood. This CDR3 is CASSIAVNQPQHF. As DNA, the CDR3 is TGTGCCAGTAGTATCGCGGTCAATCAGCCCCAGCATTTT.